This entry lists 29 T cell receptor beta chains sequenced from one sample in a study of blood T cells in healthy people across ages. Next came a second PCR, run for about 7 to 12 cycles, which used a sample-barcoded 5' primer along with a J-beta primer mix. TCRdb reprocessed the 5' RACE reads with MiXCR, giving one entry per CDR3 protein. Found here are some 920,000 distinct CDR3 sequences, approximately 50% of them singletons; the top ten hold 20% to 25%. The material sequenced was blood. The source is a woman aged 60-75 years in good health.

This clonotype came up once. Sequence at one end of the junction differs from germline and may be a read error. The rearrangement uses TRBV29-1 and TRBJ2-7, with TRBD1 as a possible D gene (5 bases). This CDR3 spans 13 amino acids. Germline lookup yields CDR1 SQVTM and CDR2 ANQGSEA. In nucleotides, the CDR3 is TGCGGCGTCGCCCGCGCTGCAGGGTACGAGCAGTACTTC. Protein: CGVARAAGYEQYF.

This clonotype has at least ten counts. The J gene is TRBJ2-5, the V gene TRBV25-1; D not resolved. From germline, CDR1 is MGHDK and CDR2 SYGVNS. V was shortened by 7 bases and J by 0 bases, with 6 bases between the two germline ends. There are 12 residues in the CDR3. DNA for the CDR3: TGTGCCAGCAATGGCAACCAAGAGACCCAGTACTTC. Its protein product is CASNGNQETQYF.

The CDR3 nucleotides are TGTGCCAGCAGGAGGGACAGGGGGCTAGCTTTCTTT. This translates into CASRRDRGLAFF. The chain employs TRBV2 and TRBJ1-1, with 12 bases lining up with TRBD1. Trimming took 6 bases from V and 10 from J; bases not matched to a gene: 3. CDR1 and CDR2 (germline): SNHLY, FYNNEI. The CDR3 length is 12 residues.

The chain combines TRBV28 with TRBJ2-1; 10 nucleotides match TRBD2. J lost 7 bases, V lost 5 bases, and 8 bases had no gene match. The germline CDR1 and CDR2 sequences are MDHEN and SYDVKM. The CDR3 length is 15 residues. DNA for the CDR3: TGTGCCAGCAGTCCCTCTAGCGGGAGTGGGAATGAGCAGTTCTTC. Its protein is CASSPSSGSGNEQFF.

V and J are TRBV30 and TRBJ2-7, with 7 bases matching TRBD2. The CDR3 runs to 10 residues. Germline CDR1 and CDR2: GTSNPN and SVGIG (reference sequence). V dropped 5 bases and J dropped 5; count of bases not matched to a gene: 0. The CDR3 protein is CAWGRDEQYF. The CDR3, as DNA: TGTGCCTGGGGGAGGGACGAGCAGTACTTC.

The V call is TRBV20-1, the J call TRBJ2-7; the match to TRBD2 covers 11 bases. The end of the DNA fits TRBJ2-5 better, so the J call may be wrong. This CDR3 region has 17 residues. Germline CDR1 reads DFQATT; CDR2 reads SNEGSKA (reference sequence). The CDR3 is CSASGTSGRPMGETQYF. CDR3 bases: TGCAGTGCTTCCGGGACTAGCGGTAGACCAATGGGAGAGACCCAGTACTTC.

The V and J genes are TRBV20-1 and TRBJ2-1; either TRBD1 or TRBD2 may supply D (5 bases each). The CDR3 has 14 residues. Trimming removed 4 bases at V and 4 bases at J, with 14 bases between. Germline lookup yields CDR1 DFQATT and CDR2 SNEGSKA (reference sequence). The CDR3 DNA is TGCAGTGCTACGGGACGTGAGGGGTACAATGAGCAGTTCTTC. Translated, it gives CSATGREGYNEQFF.

In its sample, this clonotype was seen once. The rearrangement uses TRBV6-1 and TRBJ2-4; D remains ambiguous. The DNA end is more similar to TRBJ2-7, so the J call may be wrong. From germline, CDR1 is MNHNS and CDR2 SASEGT. CDR3 length: 14 amino acids. CDR3: CASSEYRHPYEQYF. CDR3 bases: TGTGCCAGCAGTGAGTACCGTCATCCCTACGAGCAGTACTTC.

The chain links TRBV20-1 to TRBJ1-2; the D gene is possibly TRBD1 (5 bases). Germline V gives CDR1 DFQATT, CDR2 SNEGSKA (reference sequence). Trimming stripped 6 bases from V and 4 bases from J, with 15 bases between. The CDR3 is 13 residues long. CDR3 loop: CSAPEGPSYGYTF. CDR3 coding DNA: TGCAGTGCCCCCGAGGGGCCGAGCTATGGCTACACCTTC.

The chain couples TRBV29-1 to TRBJ2-3, with TRBD2 as a possible D gene (6 bases). V lost 1 base, J lost 4 bases, and 21 bases lay in between. CDR3 size: 17 residues. Germline V gene lookup returns CDR1 SQVTM and CDR2 ANQGSEA. The CDR3 protein is CSVEGGVMIWDADTQYF. The CDR3 DNA reads TGCAGCGTTGAAGGGGGGGTTATGATCTGGGACGCAGATACGCAGTATTTT.

This clonotype came up once. The chain uses TRBV29-1 and TRBJ1-2; the D gene is possibly TRBD1 (5 bases). This CDR3 spans 10 amino acids. The germline CDR1 and CDR2 sequences are SQVTM and ANQGSEA. The CDR3 loop is CTGTYYGYTF. The CDR3 DNA follows: TGCACAGGGACCTACTATGGCTACACCTTC.

In its sample, this clonotype was seen many times. The genes are TRBV5-6 and TRBJ2-3; D is unresolved. This CDR3 comprises 15 residues. V lost 0 bases to trimming and J lost 0 bases, with 8 bases between them. Germline loops: CDR1 SGHDT, CDR2 YYEEEE. The CDR3 reads CASSLGTASTDTQYF. As DNA, the CDR3 is TGTGCCAGCAGCTTGGGTACAGCTAGCACAGATACGCAGTATTTT.

This sequence joins TRBV5-1 and TRBJ1-6; D is unclear. Germline values: CDR1 SGHRS, CDR2 YFSETQ. This CDR3 has 15 residues. V dropped 4 bases and J dropped 8 bases, with 16 bases sitting between them. Here the CDR3 DNA reads TGCGCCAGCAGCCCGACCCGTCAGACTGATTCACCCCTCCACTTT. It encodes CASSPTRQTDSPLHF.

About this clonotype: This may be a read error: a much more frequent sequence differs by one nucleotide. V gene TRBV5-1 combines with J gene TRBJ1-4; TRBD1 agrees at 11 bases. V lost 9 bases, J lost 3 bases, and 10 bases stayed unmatched. Germline values: CDR1 SGHRS, CDR2 YFSETQ. The CDR3 totals 16 residues. This CDR3 is CANRTGQGGANEKLFF. The CDR3 DNA reads as TGCGCCAACAGAACGGGACAGGGGGGAGCTAATGAAAAACTGTTTTTT.

This clonotype has just a few counts. The CDR3 DNA is TGTGCCAGCAGTCGCCGCCGGGGGGGCACAGATACGCAGTATTTT. Residues: CASSRRRGGTDTQYF. The genes are TRBV12-3 or TRBV12-4 and TRBJ2-3; 7 bases are shared with TRBD2. V was clipped by 5 bases and J by 1 base; unmatched bases: 6. The CDR3 contains 15 residues.

The chain has TRBV4-1 and TRBJ2-1, with 7 bases fitting TRBD2. CDR3 length: 17 amino acids. Unmatched junction bases numbered 10, after V lost 4 bases and J lost 1 base. CDR1 is MGHRA and CDR2 is YSYEKL in the germline V gene. The CDR3 reads CASSRGLAEGSYNEQFF. In DNA, the CDR3 is TGCGCCAGCAGCCGAGGTCTAGCGGAAGGGTCCTACAATGAGCAGTTCTTC.

The chain combines TRBV28 with TRBJ1-1; D gene ambiguous. CDR1 is MDHEN, CDR2 SYDVKM, per germline. The CDR3 has 15 residues. The V end was cut by 1 base, the J end by 8 bases, with 17 bases between. DNA for the CDR3: TGTGCCAGCAGTTTATATGAGGAAGGAATGGGAGAAGCTTTCTTT. As protein: CASSLYEEGMGEAFF.

This clonotype was observed a few times. This chain links TRBV29-1 with TRBJ1-2; 9 nucleotides align to TRBD1. V lost 7 bases and J lost 3; bases outside the gene matches: 6. The CDR3 consists of 13 residues. CDR1 is SQVTM, CDR2 ANQGSEA, per germline. The CDR3 is CSDSQGAYYGYTF. CDR3 sequence (DNA): TGCAGCGACTCACAGGGGGCTTACTATGGCTACACCTTC.

The V and J genes are TRBV6-5 and TRBJ2-7, with TRBD2 matching over 13 bases. The CDR3 sequence is 16 residues long. Germline CDR1 MNHEY, CDR2 SVGAGI. With 6 bases clipped from V and 5 bases from J, the junction kept 10 bases outside the gene matches. The CDR3 coding sequence is TGTGCCAGCAGAACCCGACTAGCGGGAGGTAAGGACGAGCAGTACTTC. Translating gives CASRTRLAGGKDEQYF.

The chain is built from TRBV12-3 or TRBV12-4 and TRBJ2-7; 8 positions match TRBD2. V shed 6 bases, J shed 0 bases, and the junction held 7 bases outside the gene matches. The CDR3 is 15 amino acids. CDR3 nucleotide sequence: TGTGCCAGCAGCACACCGGGGGGGAGCTCCTACGAGCAGTACTTC. Translating gives CASSTPGGSSYEQYF.

For the CDR3, the DNA is TGTGCCAGCAGTTACGGGCAGGGGACCTACTCCTACGAGCAGTACTTC. Residues: CASSYGQGTYSYEQYF. The chain recombines TRBV6-2 or TRBV6-3 with TRBJ2-7, with D perhaps matching TRBD1 (6 bases). The CDR3 runs to 16 residues. Per the germline V gene, CDR1 is MNHEY and CDR2 is SVGEGT. Trimming took off 2 bases at V and 0 bases at J, with 14 bases between the two ends.

This chain uses TRBV27 with TRBJ2-2; D not resolved. Per germline, CDR1 MNHEY and CDR2 SMNVEV (reference sequence). Trimming stripped 2 bases from V and 2 bases from J, with 9 bases between. This CDR3 is built from 15 residues. CDR3 loop: CASSLRQDNTGELFF. CDR3 sequence (DNA): TGTGCCAGCAGTTTACGGCAGGATAACACCGGGGAGCTGTTTTTT.

V gene TRBV20-1 combines with J gene TRBJ2-1; the match to TRBD2 covers 9 bases. The DNA end is more similar to TRBJ2-7, so the J call may be wrong. The germline V gene has CDR1 DFQATT and CDR2 SNEGSKA (reference sequence). The CDR3 has 16 residues. Here the CDR3 reads CSARDRTSGPYNEQYF. The CDR3 nucleotides are TGCAGTGCTCGGGACAGAACTAGCGGGCCATACAATGAGCAGTACTTC.

There are a few counts of this clonotype. The chain has TRBV20-1 and TRBJ1-1, with D maybe TRBD1 (6 bases). The CDR3 contains 15 residues. Germline values: CDR1 DFQATT, CDR2 SNEGSKA (reference sequence). Trimming cost V 0 bases and J 5 bases, with 16 bases left between them. CDR3 nucleotide sequence: TGCAGTGCTAGAGATTTAAGGGCAGGGGTAACTGAAGCTTTCTTT. Translation: CSARDLRAGVTEAFF.

This chain's CDR3 is CSARHRSSYNEQFF. DNA of the CDR3: TGCAGTGCTAGACATCGGAGCTCCTACAATGAGCAGTTCTTC. The gene calls are TRBV20-1 and TRBJ2-1; D unclear. Per the germline V gene, CDR1 is DFQATT and CDR2 is SNEGSKA (reference sequence). The CDR3 runs to 14 residues. Deletions cut 2 bases from V and 0 bases from J, with 8 bases between.

This rearrangement joins TRBV6-1 to TRBJ1-5; tentatively, D is TRBD1 (5 bases). Germline-derived CDR1 and CDR2 are MNHNS and SASEGT. The CDR3 runs 13 residues. The ends were cut back, 6 bases at V and 9 bases at J, with 15 bases in the middle. DNA of the CDR3: TGTGCCAGCAGCCAATCGACAGATTTGCCCCAGCATTTT. Translating it yields CASSQSTDLPQHF.

The chain recombines TRBV29-1 with TRBJ2-1; D is perhaps TRBD2 (6 bases). V lost 1 base and J lost 8, with 9 bases in between. The CDR3 is 12 residues long. In germline, CDR1 is SQVTM, CDR2 ANQGSEA. The CDR3 nucleotides are TGCAGCGTTGAAGGACTAGGGGATGAGCAGTTCTTC. This sequence encodes CSVEGLGDEQFF.

This clonotype was detected ten times or more. CDR3 nucleotide sequence: TGTGCCAGCAGTTTTGGACTAGCGGTGTCGGATACGCAGTATTTT. Translation gives CASSFGLAVSDTQYF. The gene calls are TRBV12-3 or TRBV12-4 and TRBJ2-3; 10 positions agree with TRBD2. V lost 3 bases, J lost 6 bases, and 6 bases stayed unmatched. This CDR3 spans 15 amino acids.

This clonotype appeared a few times. The chain joins TRBV6-2 or TRBV6-3 to TRBJ2-7; 11 nucleotides match TRBD1. Germline V CDR1 and CDR2: MNHEY, SVGEGT. The V segment lost 3 bases and the J segment 4 bases; nucleotides outside the gene matches: 14. The CDR3 has 18 residues. The CDR3 reads CASSYPKTPGQGVYEQYF. The CDR3 DNA reads as TGTGCCAGCAGTTATCCCAAGACCCCGGGACAGGGGGTTTACGAGCAGTACTTC.